Listed below are T cell receptor beta chains from one sample, sequenced in a study of control samples from healthy donors and cancer patients. TCRdb's table, derived via immunoSEQ multiplex PCR, lists solely in-frame clones and lacks some. The sample lists about 170,000 clones; over 85% were seen once. The sequencing input was blood. The source of these receptors is an older woman in good health. CDR3s include the opening cysteine and the closing phenylalanine or tryptophan.

len: 13; v_gene: TRBV5-4; j_gene: TRBJ1-4; CDR3aa: CASSPGPGEKLFF
len: 15; v_gene: TRBV9; j_gene: TRBJ2-3; CDR3aa: CASGRRGDSTDTQYF
len: 19; v_gene: TRBV15; j_gene: TRBJ2-7; CDR3aa: CATSRPLTSGATWAYEQYF
len: 16; v_gene: TRBV4-1; j_gene: TRBJ1-3; CDR3aa: CASSQGGQDSGNTIYF
len: 17; v_gene: TRBV5-6; j_gene: TRBJ1-3; CDR3aa: CASSWGTGSLSGNTIYF
len: 13; v_gene: TRBV12-3/TRBV12-4; j_gene: TRBJ1-1; CDR3aa: CASRNQGDTEAFF
len: 14; v_gene: TRBV7-2; j_gene: TRBJ2-5; CDR3aa: CASSQGLAGETQYF
len: 13; v_gene: TRBV4-3; j_gene: TRBJ1-6; CDR3aa: CASSQDDNSPLHF
len: 11; v_gene: TRBV18; j_gene: TRBJ1-1; CDR3aa: CASSPGNEAFF
len: 12; v_gene: TRBV7-9; j_gene: TRBJ2-1; CDR3aa: CAGGVRQDEQFF
len: 15; v_gene: TRBV2; j_gene: TRBJ1-3; CDR3aa: CATQADRGAGNTIYF
len: 15; v_gene: TRBV7-2; j_gene: TRBJ1-4; CDR3aa: CASSLFGQGNEKLFF
len: 14; v_gene: TRBV4-2; j_gene: TRBJ2-1; CDR3aa: CASSQLTGDNEQFF
len: 15; v_gene: TRBV5-6; j_gene: TRBJ2-1; CDR3aa: CASSRQGSSYNEQFF
len: 14; v_gene: TRBV7-2; j_gene: TRBJ1-6; CDR3aa: CASSPGTPISPLHF
len: 12; v_gene: TRBV11-2; j_gene: TRBJ2-7; CDR3aa: CASSVRSYEQYF
len: 14; v_gene: TRBV18; j_gene: TRBJ2-3; CDR3aa: CASSPSTDTDTQYF
len: 14; v_gene: TRBV7-9; j_gene: TRBJ1-1; CDR3aa: CASGRDRQNTEAFF
len: 13; v_gene: TRBV23-1; j_gene: TRBJ1-3; CDR3aa: CASGPSSGNTIYF
len: 14; v_gene: TRBV14; j_gene: TRBJ1-3; CDR3aa: CASSQYSSGNTIYF
len: 14; v_gene: TRBV4-2; j_gene: TRBJ2-1; CDR3aa: CASSQELINNEQFF
len: 15; v_gene: TRBV3-1/TRBV3-2; j_gene: TRBJ1-1; CDR3aa: CASSPIMTVNTEAFF
len: 15; v_gene: TRBV6-5; j_gene: TRBJ1-1; CDR3aa: CASSYGQGKNTEAFF
len: 14; v_gene: TRBV6-2/TRBV6-3; j_gene: TRBJ2-7; CDR3aa: CASSYGQMTYEQYF
len: 14; v_gene: TRBV4-2; j_gene: TRBJ1-4; CDR3aa: CASSQVGEGEKLFF
len: 14; v_gene: TRBV3-1/TRBV3-2; j_gene: TRBJ2-5; CDR3aa: CASSQVGTQGTQYF
len: 15; v_gene: TRBV5-6; j_gene: TRBJ2-7; CDR3aa: CASSFEGAPIYEQYF
len: 14; v_gene: TRBV7-8; j_gene: TRBJ2-7; CDR3aa: CASSLLREGLEQYF
len: 13; v_gene: TRBV5-4; j_gene: TRBJ2-1; CDR3aa: CASSLVEGHEQFF
len: 16; v_gene: TRBV5-1; j_gene: TRBJ2-7; CDR3aa: CASSAIVGFNSYEQYF
len: 15; v_gene: TRBV27; j_gene: TRBJ1-2; CDR3aa: CASGDRVSVNYGYTF
len: 14; v_gene: TRBV2; j_gene: TRBJ1-1; CDR3aa: CASSEGQGRSEAFF
len: 12; v_gene: TRBV3-1/TRBV3-2; j_gene: TRBJ1-6; CDR3aa: CASSLPFSPLHF
len: 16; v_gene: TRBV3-1/TRBV3-2; j_gene: TRBJ2-5; CDR3aa: CASSQGGLAGPGTQYF
len: 16; v_gene: TRBV7-9; j_gene: TRBJ2-1; CDR3aa: CASSLYGRSSYNEQFF
len: 13; v_gene: TRBV7-9; j_gene: TRBJ2-2; CDR3aa: CASSFLSSGELFF
len: 16; v_gene: TRBV5-4; j_gene: TRBJ2-2; CDR3aa: CASSQGGQGAFGELFF
len: 14; v_gene: TRBV4-2; j_gene: TRBJ2-5; CDR3aa: CASSPSAGRETQYF
len: 15; v_gene: TRBV25-1; j_gene: TRBJ1-6; CDR3aa: CASSPLGTVNSPLHF
len: 14; v_gene: TRBV6-6; j_gene: TRBJ1-2; CDR3aa: CASSYSEANYGYTF
len: 16; v_gene: TRBV27; j_gene: TRBJ2-7; CDR3aa: CASSSRVGGRSYEQYF
len: 15; v_gene: TRBV7-2; j_gene: TRBJ2-7; CDR3aa: CASSLASGGTYEQYF
len: 14; v_gene: TRBV9; j_gene: TRBJ1-2; CDR3aa: CASSATGGNYGYTF
len: 14; v_gene: TRBV7-2; j_gene: TRBJ2-3; CDR3aa: CASSADRVPDTQYF
len: 16; v_gene: TRBV6-2/TRBV6-3; j_gene: TRBJ2-1; CDR3aa: CASSSLAGTSYNEQFF